The 7 T cell receptor beta chains below come from one sample, sequenced in a study of T-cell reconstitution after alpha-beta-depleted transplantation in children. For TCRbeta, the library was prepared with unique molecular identifiers. TCRdb re-analysed the PCR reads in MiXCR, keeping a single row per CDR3 protein. The table includes about 400,000 distinct CDR3 sequences, about a fifth detected once. Here the sequenced sample was PBMCs from the stem cell graft donor, taken from the stem cell graft. The receptors were sampled from a human donor who donated a stem cell graft to a child with acute myeloid leukemia.

This clonotype has a count of ten or more. The CDR3 protein is CSARGTQGGDTGELFF. The CDR3 nucleotides are TGCAGTGCTAGAGGAACCCAAGGGGGGGACACCGGGGAGCTGTTTTTT. J is TRBJ2-2 and V is TRBV20-1; a weak D match, TRBD2 (7 bases). V lost 1 base, J lost 3 bases, and 15 bases lay in between. The length of the CDR3 is 16 residues. The germline CDR1 and CDR2 sequences are DFQATT and SNEGSKA (reference sequence).

This clonotype was counted between two and nine times. The genes are TRBV27 and TRBJ2-7, with D tentatively TRBD2 (6 bases). This CDR3 region has 15 residues. Germline V gene data show CDR1 as MNHEY and CDR2 as SMNVEV (reference sequence). V was clipped by 0 bases and J by 3 bases, with 12 bases between them. The CDR3 DNA reads as TGTGCCAGCAGTTTATCCGGCGGGACTGTCTACGAGCAGTACTTC. Amino acids: CASSLSGGTVYEQYF.

The chain carries TRBV27 and TRBJ2-6; TRBD1 matches 7 bases. Germline CDR1 MNHEY, CDR2 SMNVEV (reference sequence). This CDR3 is built from 20 residues. The V and J ends lost 6 bases and 1 base, in that order; junction bases with no gene match: 18. CDR3 nucleotides: TGTGCCAGCAGCTTACTAACCCCCACAGGGGTAGTTTCTGGGGCCAACGTCCTGACTTTC. Its translation: CASSLLTPTGVVSGANVLTF.

This clonotype has just a few counts. The chain is built from TRBV27 and TRBJ2-7, with D uncertain. This CDR3 region has 14 residues. The V gene lost 5 bases and the J gene lost 1 base, with 12 bases spanning the gap. Germline values: CDR1 MNHEY, CDR2 SMNVEV (reference sequence). The CDR3 reads CASSPDTLSYEQYF. CDR3 nucleotides: TGTGCCAGCAGTCCTGACACCCTATCCTACGAGCAGTACTTC.

This clonotype has a handful of counts. This chain links TRBV5-1 with TRBJ2-7; 7 bases fit TRBD2. Germline trimming cut 0 bases from V and 3 bases from J; bases unmatched to any gene: 6. The CDR3 extends over 15 amino acids. Germline V gene sequence: CDR1 SGHRS, CDR2 YFSETQ. CDR3 DNA sequence: TGCGCCAGCAGCTTGGGGCGGGAGAATGTCTACGAGCAGTACTTC. It is translated as CASSLGRENVYEQYF. Combining the CDR3 with reference TRBV5-1 and TRBJ2-7 gives the whole variable domain KAGVTQTPRYLIKTRGQQVTLSCSPISGHRSVSWYQQTPGQGLQFLFEYFSETQRNKGNFPGRFSGRQFSNSRSEMNVSTLELGDSALYLCASSLGRENVYEQYFGPGTRLTVT.

As concerns this clonotype: Being one base from a much bigger clone, this may be a read error. The chain is built from TRBV12-3 or TRBV12-4 and TRBJ2-7; TRBD1 might be the D (5 bases). Trimming took off 6 bases at V and 1 base at J, with 16 bases between the two ends. This CDR3 has 15 residues. The CDR3 DNA reads as TGTGCCAGCAGCCCCGAGACAGCTATATCCTACGAGCAGTACTTC. Translated, it gives CASSPETAISYEQYF.

V gene TRBV5-1 combines with J gene TRBJ2-2, with TRBD2 matching 12 bases. The V and J ends lost 1 base and 5 bases, in that order; junction bases with no gene match: 6. The germline V gene has CDR1 SGHRS and CDR2 YFSETQ. The CDR3 runs to 17 residues. The CDR3 protein is CASSLPLAGGFTGELFF. CDR3 nucleotide sequence: TGCGCCAGCAGCTTGCCACTAGCGGGAGGTTTTACCGGGGAGCTGTTTTTT.